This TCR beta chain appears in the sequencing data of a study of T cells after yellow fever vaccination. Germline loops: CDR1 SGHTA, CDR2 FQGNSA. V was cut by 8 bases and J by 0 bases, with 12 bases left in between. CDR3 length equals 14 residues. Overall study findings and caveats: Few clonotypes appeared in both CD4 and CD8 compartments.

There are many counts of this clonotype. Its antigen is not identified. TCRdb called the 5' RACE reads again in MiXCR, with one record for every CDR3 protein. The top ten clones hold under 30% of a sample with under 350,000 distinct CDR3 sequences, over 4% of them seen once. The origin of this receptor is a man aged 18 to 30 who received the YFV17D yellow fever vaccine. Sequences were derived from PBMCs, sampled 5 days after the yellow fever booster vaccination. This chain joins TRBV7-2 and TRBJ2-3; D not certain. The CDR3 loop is CASSPRLSTDTQYF. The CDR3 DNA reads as TGTGCCAGCTCACCGCGGCTGAGCACAGATACGCAGTATTTT.